Below are 29 T cell receptor beta chains sequenced from a single sample in a study of T-cell memory formation after mild COVID-19. MiXCR, run by TCRdb on the 5' RACE reads, gives a single entry per CDR3 protein. The repertoire holds about 360,000 distinct CDR3 sequences, with about an eighth as singletons. Sequencing was performed on PBMCs or a T cell subset sorted from them (not recorded which). The receptors come from a young man who had mild COVID-19 (a few samples of this study predate the infection). Cell type and time point are not known.

V gene TRBV7-2 combines with J gene TRBJ2-5; D uncertain. V shed 3 bases and J shed 5 bases, with 10 bases lying between them. The CDR3 loop spans 13 amino acids. Germline V CDR1 and CDR2: SGHTA, FQGNSA. The CDR3 protein is CASSFVEEETQYF. The CDR3 bases are TGTGCCAGCAGCTTTGTCGAGGAGGAGACCCAGTACTTC.

A few counts support this clonotype. The CDR3 loop is CASSPQKNTEAFF. The CDR3 nucleotides are TGTGCCAGCAGCCCACAAAAGAACACTGAAGCTTTCTTT. V is TRBV7-3 and J is TRBJ1-1; D is ambiguous. The V gene lost 5 bases and the J gene lost 1 base, with 8 bases spanning the gap. Germline V gene sequence: CDR1 SGHTA, CDR2 FQGTGA. This CDR3 contains 13 residues. Combining the CDR3 with reference TRBV7-3 and TRBJ1-1 gives the whole variable domain GAGVSQTPSNKVTEKGKYVELRCDPISGHTALYWYRQSLGQGPEFLIYFQGTGAADDSGLPNDRFFAVRPEGSVSTLKIQRTERGDSAVYLCASSPQKNTEAFFGQGTRLTVV.

This clonotype has only a few counts. At one end, the junction sequence differs from germline, possibly due to a read error. The rearrangement uses TRBV7-9 and TRBJ2-5; 7 nucleotides match TRBD2. The length of the CDR3 is 16 residues. CDR1 and CDR2 (germline): SEHNR, FQNEAQ (reference sequence). The chain's CDR3 is CASSRNGPGGPLPGGF. Written as DNA, the CDR3 is TGTGCCAGCAGCCGGAACGGACCGGGGGGACCGCTTCCCGGGGGTTTC.

The chain couples TRBV9 to TRBJ2-7; D is perhaps TRBD2 (6 bases). This CDR3 is 15 amino acids long. Trimming removed 3 bases at V and 0 bases at J, with 13 bases between. Looked up from germline, CDR1 is SGDLS and CDR2 is YYNGEE. CDR3 in DNA: TGTGCCAGCAGCGCCACCGTGGGGGGCTCCTACGAGCAGTACTTC. Translated, it gives CASSATVGGSYEQYF.

The CDR3 spells CASSDDRVGEKLFF. In DNA form, the CDR3 reads TGCGCCAGCAGCGATGACAGGGTTGGGGAAAAACTGTTTTTT. V and J are TRBV5-1 and TRBJ1-4; 7 nucleotides line up with TRBD1. V gave up 4 bases and J gave up 8 bases; unmatched junction bases: 8. CDR1 is SGHRS and CDR2 is YFSETQ in the germline V gene. This CDR3 comprises 14 residues.

The chain is built from TRBV20-1 and TRBJ2-7, with D tentatively TRBD1 (7 bases). Germline-derived CDR1 and CDR2 are DFQATT and SNEGSKA (reference sequence). Trimming left V 0 bases short and J 4 bases short, with 31 bases between. This CDR3 has 20 residues. The CDR3 reads CSARDPGGRLDVRPRYEQYF. The CDR3, as DNA: TGCAGTGCTAGAGATCCAGGGGGGCGATTGGACGTGCGGCCTAGGTACGAGCAGTACTTC.

This chain connects TRBV28 to TRBJ1-6; 7 bases map to TRBD1. Germline assignment: CDR1 MDHEN and CDR2 SYDVKM. This CDR3 contains 17 residues. After removal of 4 bases from V and 5 bases from J, the junction contained 11 bases not matched to a gene. The DNA for the CDR3 is TGTGCCAGCAGTTCAATAAGACAGGGTAGGGATAATTCACCCCTCCACTTT. Protein sequence: CASSSIRQGRDNSPLHF. Together with reference TRBV28 and TRBJ1-6, the CDR3 gives the full variable domain: DVKVTQSSRYLVKRTGEKVFLECVQDMDHENMFWYRQDPGLGLRLIYFSYDVKMKEKGDIPEGYSVSREKKERFSLILESASTNQTSMYLCASSSIRQGRDNSPLHFGNGTRLTVT.

The V gene is TRBV28, the J gene TRBJ2-5, with D possibly matching TRBD1 (5 bases). The CDR3 covers 14 residues. V was cut by 5 bases and J by 5 bases, with 15 bases left in between. In germline, CDR1 is MDHEN, CDR2 SYDVKM. CDR3 protein: CASSLIRGVETQYF. The CDR3 DNA reads TGTGCCAGCAGTCTGATTAGGGGCGTCGAGACCCAGTACTTC. Filled out from reference TRBV28 and TRBJ2-5, the complete variable domain reads DVKVTQSSRYLVKRTGEKVFLECVQDMDHENMFWYRQDPGLGLRLIYFSYDVKMKEKGDIPEGYSVSREKKERFSLILESASTNQTSMYLCASSLIRGVETQYFGPGTRLLVL.

V and J are TRBV11-1 and TRBJ2-5; D remains unclear. The germline V and J ends were trimmed by 4 bases and 5 bases, with 8 bases remaining between them. The CDR3 totals 12 residues. Germline-derived CDR1 and CDR2 are SGHAT and FQDESV (reference sequence). CDR3 nucleotides: TGTGCCAGCAGCTCCCAGATCGAGACCCAGTACTTC. Translating gives CASSSQIETQYF.

This clonotype occurred many times. The chain couples TRBV23-1 to TRBJ2-5; TRBD1 might be the D (5 bases). TRBV23-1 is designated an ORF whose function remains uncertain. The CDR3 runs to 14 residues. V was trimmed by 2 bases and J by 1 base, leaving 8 bases between them. The CDR3: CASSQNRFQETQYF. The CDR3 DNA reads as TGCGCCAGCAGTCAAAACAGGTTCCAAGAGACCCAGTACTTC.

In its sample, this clonotype was seen a few times. V is TRBV7-3 and J is TRBJ2-1; D remains ambiguous. The germline V gene has CDR1 SGHTA and CDR2 FQGTGA. The length of the CDR3 is 16 residues. Trimming stripped 5 bases from V and 0 bases from J, with 14 bases between. The CDR3 nucleotides are TGTGCCAGCAGCCCAGGTGGGTCCAGCTCCTACAATGAGCAGTTCTTC. Translated, it gives CASSPGGSSSYNEQFF.

This clonotype was observed at least ten times. The chain employs TRBV5-5 and TRBJ1-1, with TRBD1 as a possible D gene (5 bases). CDR1 and CDR2 (germline): SGHKS, YYEKEE (reference sequence). Deletions cut 6 bases from V and 1 base from J, with 19 bases between. There are 16 residues in the CDR3. The CDR3 is CASIGGGRTGNTEAFF. In DNA form, the CDR3 reads TGTGCCAGCATCGGCGGGGGTAGGACGGGGAACACTGAAGCTTTCTTT.

The table lists this clonotype with a few counts. V gene TRBV6-5 combines with J gene TRBJ1-1; D might be TRBD1 (6 bases). The CDR3 consists of 13 residues. Germline V lookup: CDR1 MNHEY, CDR2 SVGAGI. V was pared by 8 bases and J by 6 bases, with 16 bases between. The CDR3 loop reads CASRRPGAAEAFF. DNA for the CDR3: TGTGCCAGCCGCCGCCCGGGGGCCGCTGAAGCTTTCTTT.

This clonotype was picked up a small number of times. The chain combines TRBV6-1 with TRBJ1-2; D uncertain. There are 11 residues in the CDR3. From germline, CDR1 is MNHNS and CDR2 SASEGT. Deletions cut 8 bases from V and 5 bases from J, with 9 bases between. The CDR3 loop reads CASGETYGYTF. The CDR3 nucleotides are TGTGCCAGCGGGGAGACATATGGCTACACCTTC.

Many counts were recorded for this clonotype. The chain has TRBV7-9 and TRBJ2-1; TRBD2 aligns across 8 bases. The ends lost 5 bases at V and 8 bases at J; junction bases unmatched: 2. The CDR3 runs to 12 residues. Germline loops: CDR1 SEHNR, CDR2 FQNEAQ (reference sequence). CDR3 nucleotide sequence: TGTGCCAGCAGCCCGGGGGGGTATGAGCAGTTCTTC. Translated, it gives CASSPGGYEQFF.

This clonotype was picked up many times. The rearrangement joins TRBV12-3 or TRBV12-4 to TRBJ2-2; D remains ambiguous. The CDR3 length is 12 residues. V shed 6 bases and J shed 6 bases, with 8 bases lying between them. The CDR3 region is CASSMDPGELFF. CDR3 sequence (DNA): TGTGCCAGCAGCATGGATCCCGGGGAGCTGTTTTTT.

As DNA, the CDR3 is TGTGCCAGCACGGCCGGGACGGGATCAACTAATGAAAAACTGTTTTTT. It codes for CASTAGTGSTNEKLFF. The V and J genes are TRBV28 and TRBJ1-4; D possibly corresponds to TRBD1 (5 bases). Germline CDR1 is MDHEN and CDR2 is SYDVKM. With 7 bases removed from V and 0 bases from J, the gap between germline ends came to 15 bases. The CDR3 sequence is 16 residues long.

The chain recombines TRBV7-2 with TRBJ2-3; 11 bases match TRBD1. Trimming at V came to 5 bases and at J to 4 bases, leaving 5 bases not matched to a gene. This CDR3 has 15 amino acids. The germline CDR1 and CDR2 sequences are SGHTA and FQGNSA. Here the CDR3 reads CASSTDRGLADTQYF. DNA for the CDR3: TGTGCCAGCAGCACGGACAGGGGGCTGGCAGATACGCAGTATTTT.

This clonotype was counted only a few times. This chain connects TRBV4-3 to TRBJ2-5; maybe TRBD1 (7 bases). This CDR3 is built from 14 residues. V lost 5 bases, J lost 5 bases, and 15 bases lay in between. Germline CDR1 LGHNA, CDR2 YSLEER. The CDR3 region is CASSGRPGGETQYF. The DNA of the CDR3 is TGCGCCAGCAGCGGCCGGCCAGGGGGGGAGACCCAGTACTTC.

The rearrangement uses TRBV7-8 and TRBJ1-1; maybe TRBD1 (6 bases). Per germline, CDR1 SGHVS and CDR2 FQNEAQ. The CDR3 extends over 13 amino acids. V was pared by 5 bases and J by 3 bases, with 10 bases between. The CDR3 region has the DNA TGTGCCAGCAGCATTACAGGGTACACTGAAGCTTTCTTT. Encoded protein: CASSITGYTEAFF.

This clonotype turned up a few times. The chain links TRBV3-1 to TRBJ2-4; maybe TRBD1 (6 bases). CDR1 is LGHDT, CDR2 YNNKEL, per germline (reference sequence). This CDR3 has 18 amino acids. V was shortened by 4 bases and J by 7 bases, with 26 bases between the two germline ends. CDR3: CASSPRPGTFIGDNIQYF. The CDR3 DNA is TGTGCCAGCAGCCCTCGTCCCGGGACATTTATCGGAGATAACATTCAGTACTTC.

The rearrangement uses TRBV20-1 and TRBJ2-5; 8 bases are a match to TRBD2. This CDR3 is 15 amino acids long. Per the germline V gene, CDR1 is DFQATT and CDR2 is SNEGSKA (reference sequence). V was pared by 5 bases and J by 5 bases, with 13 bases of the junction left unmatched. The CDR3 bases are TGCAGTGCTTCGGGGCACGGGGGGGCCCTGGAGACCCAGTACTTC. It specifies CSASGHGGALETQYF.

Ten or more counts support this clonotype. The CDR3 loop reads CASSSGLTGSRETQYF. CDR3 coding DNA: TGTGCCAGCAGCTCAGGGTTGACAGGGAGTAGGGAGACCCAGTACTTC. The V and J genes are TRBV7-6 and TRBJ2-5; 7 positions match TRBD1. Germline V gene lookup returns CDR1 SGHVS and CDR2 FNYEAQ. CDR3 length: 16 amino acids. Unmatched junction bases numbered 13, after V lost 4 bases and J lost 5 bases.

The chain has TRBV28 and TRBJ1-4; TRBD1 agrees at 7 bases. V shed 4 bases, J shed 8 bases, and the junction held 7 bases outside the gene matches. Germline CDR1 reads MDHEN; CDR2 reads SYDVKM. This CDR3 is built from 14 residues. The CDR3 region is CASSSQGVREKLFF. The CDR3 DNA reads as TGTGCCAGCAGTTCTCAGGGGGTTCGAGAAAAACTGTTTTTT.

This clonotype was picked up a small number of times. The chain uses TRBV6-1 and TRBJ2-2, with a weak D call TRBD2 (6 bases). This CDR3 region has 17 residues. The ends were cut back, 8 bases at V and 0 bases at J, with 19 bases in the middle. The germline CDR1 and CDR2 sequences are MNHNS and SASEGT. CDR3 nucleotide sequence: TGTGCCAGCCCCAAGGGGCGGGGCGACGCGAACACCGGGGAGCTGTTTTTT. Protein sequence: CASPKGRGDANTGELFF.

This clonotype was seen a few times. The J gene is TRBJ1-5, the V gene TRBV4-1, with TRBD1 matching 9 bases. With V trimmed by 3 bases and J by 2 bases, 14 bases remained unmatched. CDR1 is MGHRA, CDR2 YSYEKL, per germline. This CDR3 has 19 amino acids. CDR3 loop: CASSHIPGMDRGGNQPQHF. The CDR3 DNA is TGCGCCAGCAGCCACATACCGGGAATGGACAGGGGAGGCAATCAGCCCCAGCATTTT.

This clonotype was picked up a small number of times. The chain recombines TRBV7-9 with TRBJ1-2, with 7 bases lining up with TRBD1. The CDR3 length is 16 residues. The germline V gene encodes CDR1 SEHNR and CDR2 FQNEAQ (reference sequence). The trim removed 4 bases at V and 4 bases at J, leaving 12 bases unmatched. CDR3 residues: CASSSLYRGLAYGYTF. CDR3 nucleotides: TGTGCCAGCAGCTCCCTATACAGGGGACTCGCCTATGGCTACACCTTC.

The chain carries TRBV29-1 and TRBJ1-2; D is perhaps TRBD1 (5 bases). Trimming removed 3 bases from V and 4 bases from J, with 21 bases in between. The CDR3 has 16 amino acids. In germline, CDR1 is SQVTM, CDR2 ANQGSEA. The CDR3 loop reads CSVDKVWDGYSYGYTF. The CDR3 coding sequence is TGCAGCGTTGATAAAGTGTGGGACGGTTATTCCTATGGCTACACCTTC.

This clonotype was detected a few times. The chain recombines TRBV4-3 with TRBJ1-2; D uncertain. The CDR3 runs 14 residues. V lost 1 base, J lost 4 bases, and 10 bases lay in between. The germline V gene has CDR1 LGHNA and CDR2 YSLEER. Written as DNA, the CDR3 is TGCGCCAGCAGCCAAGTACTACGGGTCTATGGCTACACCTTC. It yields the protein CASSQVLRVYGYTF.